This T cell receptor (beta chain) was captured by sequencing in a study of blood T cell repertoires in COVID-19. Overall study: The United States, Italy and Spain supplied acute and convalescent COVID-19 samples. Sample material is recorded as cDNA or gDNA derived from T cells, B-cell-depleted T cells, or PBMCs.

Original handling: Estimates of nucleated cell counts were drawn from the amplification of reference gene primers. Sequencing was performed with immunoSEQ multiplex PCR; in TCRdb, only in-frame clones are kept and a portion is missing. That table supplies the V and J calls and clone size; D and trimming were determined from the DNA. The sample carries 86,000 or so clones, about 95% recorded once. This CDR3 region has 19 residues. Trimming cost V 4 bases and J 4 bases; bases outside gene matches: 18. The germline CDR1 and CDR2 sequences are LNHDA and SQIVND (reference sequence). This TCR came from a human donor with active COVID-19. The donor label of this sample is uncertain. Sequenced sample: peripheral blood. The rearrangement uses TRBV19 and TRBJ2-3; 9 bases align to TRBD2. CDR3 residues: CASSRISGGPRRYADTQYF. The CDR3 DNA reads as TGTGCCAGTAGTAGAATTAGCGGGGGCCCCAGGAGGTACGCAGATACGCAGTATTTT. The full variable domain, in which reference TRBV19 and TRBJ2-3 provide the parts outside the CDR3, is DGGITQSPKYLFRKEGQNVTLSCEQNLNHDAMYWYRQDPGQGLRLIYYSQIVNDFQKGDIAEGYSVSREKKESFPLTVTSAQKNPTAFYLCASSRISGGPRRYADTQYFGPGTRLTVL.